This T cell receptor beta chain is from a study of T cell responses to AZD1222 COVID-19 vaccine (TCRdb year 2021). Turning to the overall study: AZD1222 recipients with second doses at about 4 weeks or about 12 weeks were pooled, because spike-specific TCR depth and breadth did not differ between schedules. Trial participants were enrolled by age into subgroups of 18-55, 56-69 and 70-plus years, and 148, 28 and 57 TCR-sequenced participants, respectively, were included in these subgroups. A total of 230 to 250 trial participants underwent TCR sequencing, of whom 207 had received two doses of AZD1222 and around 25 had received two doses of the MenACWY control vaccine. The study at large found these results: Only five to seven AZD1222 recipients were SARS-CoV-2 seropositive at baseline, limiting conclusions about previously exposed vaccinees. In the small 56-69-year group, the increase in depth fell short of significance, most likely because of low power. Reportedly, almost half of the unique spike-specific TCRs recognized epitopes lying outside the regions that are mutated in the B.1.351 and B.1.1.7 variants. Spike-specific TCR breadth and depth rose significantly after two AZD1222 doses compared with day 0 and with MenACWY recipients. Participants were mostly white British, with more females than males. The authors suggested clonal diversity may have been underestimated. Because no day 14 peak-response samples were available, the repertoires could be characterized only after the peak T cell response. The vaccine-associated CD4 TCRs covered the entire spike protein, and the dominant responses fell in regions 160-218 and 743-854.

The CDR3 regions of human TCRbeta chains were subjected to immunosequencing. The authors processed their data as follows. Repertoire TCRs were checked for matches against a reference library of SARS-CoV-2-specific TCRs that had been generated using the MIRA antigen-specificity platform. Breadth meant the fraction of unique TCRs that were SARS-CoV-2-associated, whereas depth meant the fraction of total T cells that were SARS-CoV-2-associated. Each spike-specific TCR was assigned to its reactive spike region and to a CD4 or CD8 class using the MIRA data. Log10-transformed breadth and depth values were compared by one-way ANOVA with Sidak's multiple comparisons tests. Imported from immuneACCESS, the table was reduced by TCRdb to in-frame sequences with V and J called. These copies leave out some clones; in studies compared against another copy, an unresolved V gene accounts for under half, and the cause of the remainder is not known. The D gene and trimming were derived from the DNA, and the V and J assignments and clone size from that table. The table for this sample lists roughly 150,000 clones; roughly 92% of them were counted only once. The ten largest clonotypes hold roughly 1.5% of the sample.

V is clipped by 4 bases and J by 4 bases, and the sequence between their germline boundaries is 10 bases long. From its cysteine to its phenylalanine, the CDR3 spans 14 amino acids. The only DNA kept is the CDR3, 42 bases in frame from the first base. Sequences LGHDT (CDR1) and YNNKEL (CDR2) are obtained from the germline V gene (reference sequence). In light of the paper, this sample's time point label describes: baseline before first vaccination. The vaccinee samples were drawn from two UK trials, COV001 and COV002, one of which was a single-blind randomized controlled phase 2/3 trial testing AZD1222 (ChAdOx1 nCoV-19) in healthy adults. For TCRbeta chain sequencing, PBMC samples from trial participants were taken at day 0 and at day 28 after the second dose. This clone has just one count. Its antigen target is currently unknown. Base-call qualities are not available, and no considerably larger clone is one nucleotide away.

The chain employs TRBV3-1 (or the pseudogene TRBV3-2) and TRBJ1-4, with the D gene call left open. The sample in question was peripheral blood, obtained on day 0 of AZD1222 vaccination. The receptor's source is an adult in good health. The nucleotide sequence reads TGTGCCAGCAGCCGGGGATGGGGTAATGAAAAACTGTTTTTT. The translation is CASSRGWGNEKLFF.